This TCR beta chain was found in a study of T cell changes during pregnancy in multiple sclerosis. The CDR3 totals 14 residues. Germline CDR1 is MNHEY and CDR2 is SVGAGI. V was clipped by 5 bases and J by 2 bases; unmatched bases: 4. Using immunoSEQ multiplex PCR, the repertoire was profiled, and TCRdb retains in-frame clones only, with some absent. Counted here are approximately 22,000 clones, 88% occurring once; the ten biggest clones make up roughly 0.7%. The V and J genes are TRBV6-5 and TRBJ2-7; TRBD1 aligns across 9 bases. The TCR was taken from a female donor in good health, enrolled as a control in a pregnancy study. The sequenced sample was CD4+ T cells from peripheral blood mononuclear cells, obtained in the first trimester of pregnancy. CDR3: CASSPGQGTYEQYF. The CDR3 DNA is TGTGCCAGCAGTCCGGGACAGGGAACCTACGAGCAGTACTTC.